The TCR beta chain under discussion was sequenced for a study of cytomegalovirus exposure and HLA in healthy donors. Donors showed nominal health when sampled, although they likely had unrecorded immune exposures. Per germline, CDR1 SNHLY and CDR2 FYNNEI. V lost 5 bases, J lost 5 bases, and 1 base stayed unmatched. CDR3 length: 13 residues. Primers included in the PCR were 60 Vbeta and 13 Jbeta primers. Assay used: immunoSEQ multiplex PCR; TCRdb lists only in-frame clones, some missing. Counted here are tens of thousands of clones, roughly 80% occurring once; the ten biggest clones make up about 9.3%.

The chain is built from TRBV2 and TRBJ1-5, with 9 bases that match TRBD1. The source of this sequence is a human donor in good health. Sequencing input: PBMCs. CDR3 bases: TGTGCCAGCAGTCGACAGGGGGATCAGCCCCAGCATTTT. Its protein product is CASSRQGDQPQHF.